Listed below are T cell receptor beta chains from one sample, sequenced in a study of blood T cell repertoires in COVID-19. Some clones are missing from TCRdb's copy, which holds only in-frame ones; the method was immunoSEQ multiplex PCR. The sample has approximately 150,000 clones; about 79% are singletons. The sample comprised peripheral blood. Every receptor here comes from a woman aged 45-60 years in a cohort sampled during active or convalescent COVID-19. The conserved cysteine and the conserved F or W are not part of the CDR3 here.

V gene: TRBV27; J gene: TRBJ2-3; CDR3 protein: ASSFAGGLDTQY
V gene: TRBV2; J gene: TRBJ1-2; CDR3 protein: ASRPGGESYGYT
V gene: TRBV20-1; J gene: TRBJ2-3; CDR3 protein: SASERGGLADTQY
V gene: TRBV7-9; J gene: TRBJ2-1; CDR3 protein: ASSPPLMGGGPNEQF
V gene: TRBV7-2; J gene: TRBJ1-2; CDR3 protein: ASRFGTAPSYGYT
V gene: TRBV3-1/TRBV3-2; J gene: TRBJ2-2; CDR3 protein: ASSYLTGQDTGELF
V gene: TRBV7-9; J gene: TRBJ1-4; CDR3 protein: ASSLAVGQANEKLF
V gene: TRBV10-3; J gene: TRBJ1-2; CDR3 protein: AIRPDREDGYT
V gene: TRBV7-9; J gene: TRBJ1-3; CDR3 protein: ASSLARRSSGNTIY
V gene: TRBV30; J gene: TRBJ1-2; CDR3 protein: AWSIQPGLNYGYT
V gene: TRBV6-4; J gene: TRBJ2-2; CDR3 protein: ATWTDIKNTGELF
V gene: TRBV29-1; J gene: TRBJ2-1; CDR3 protein: SGQTDLEQF
V gene: TRBV6-5; J gene: TRBJ1-1; CDR3 protein: ASSLTGTAEAF
V gene: TRBV15; J gene: TRBJ2-1; CDR3 protein: ATSRDQYSRNEQF
V gene: TRBV6-5; J gene: TRBJ2-5; CDR3 protein: ASSYSKLGGETQY
V gene: TRBV12-3/TRBV12-4; J gene: TRBJ2-5; CDR3 protein: ASRRTVQETQY
V gene: TRBV23-1; J gene: TRBJ2-3; CDR3 protein: ASPQNTDTQY
V gene: TRBV19; J gene: TRBJ2-7; CDR3 protein: ASSMGFVQGRQY
V gene: TRBV4-3; J gene: TRBJ2-7; CDR3 protein: ASSQDQGLRGQY
V gene: TRBV11-2; J gene: TRBJ1-6; CDR3 protein: ASSFLTGMDSPLH
V gene: TRBV7-3; J gene: TRBJ1-2; CDR3 protein: ASSLTDREDGYT
V gene: TRBV6-2/TRBV6-3; J gene: TRBJ1-2; CDR3 protein: ASSYTAGPNYGYT
V gene: TRBV6-5; J gene: TRBJ1-1; CDR3 protein: ASAGHTEAF
V gene: TRBV30; J gene: TRBJ1-5; CDR3 protein: AWSGDSYNQPQH
V gene: TRBV4-3; J gene: TRBJ2-7; CDR3 protein: ASSQVTGTYEQY
V gene: TRBV5-8; J gene: TRBJ2-1; CDR3 protein: ASRLAGGLSYNEQF
V gene: TRBV19; J gene: TRBJ1-4; CDR3 protein: ASSIFPFGAGEGEKLF
V gene: TRBV30; J gene: TRBJ1-5; CDR3 protein: AWSVRGTGANQPQH
V gene: TRBV18; J gene: TRBJ2-2; CDR3 protein: ASSPRRQNTGELF
V gene: TRBV27; J gene: TRBJ2-3; CDR3 protein: ASRGPWGQAKTDTQY
V gene: TRBV27; J gene: TRBJ2-1; CDR3 protein: ASIKKSASVMTYEQF
V gene: TRBV12-3/TRBV12-4; J gene: TRBJ2-7; CDR3 protein: ASSRTTYEQY